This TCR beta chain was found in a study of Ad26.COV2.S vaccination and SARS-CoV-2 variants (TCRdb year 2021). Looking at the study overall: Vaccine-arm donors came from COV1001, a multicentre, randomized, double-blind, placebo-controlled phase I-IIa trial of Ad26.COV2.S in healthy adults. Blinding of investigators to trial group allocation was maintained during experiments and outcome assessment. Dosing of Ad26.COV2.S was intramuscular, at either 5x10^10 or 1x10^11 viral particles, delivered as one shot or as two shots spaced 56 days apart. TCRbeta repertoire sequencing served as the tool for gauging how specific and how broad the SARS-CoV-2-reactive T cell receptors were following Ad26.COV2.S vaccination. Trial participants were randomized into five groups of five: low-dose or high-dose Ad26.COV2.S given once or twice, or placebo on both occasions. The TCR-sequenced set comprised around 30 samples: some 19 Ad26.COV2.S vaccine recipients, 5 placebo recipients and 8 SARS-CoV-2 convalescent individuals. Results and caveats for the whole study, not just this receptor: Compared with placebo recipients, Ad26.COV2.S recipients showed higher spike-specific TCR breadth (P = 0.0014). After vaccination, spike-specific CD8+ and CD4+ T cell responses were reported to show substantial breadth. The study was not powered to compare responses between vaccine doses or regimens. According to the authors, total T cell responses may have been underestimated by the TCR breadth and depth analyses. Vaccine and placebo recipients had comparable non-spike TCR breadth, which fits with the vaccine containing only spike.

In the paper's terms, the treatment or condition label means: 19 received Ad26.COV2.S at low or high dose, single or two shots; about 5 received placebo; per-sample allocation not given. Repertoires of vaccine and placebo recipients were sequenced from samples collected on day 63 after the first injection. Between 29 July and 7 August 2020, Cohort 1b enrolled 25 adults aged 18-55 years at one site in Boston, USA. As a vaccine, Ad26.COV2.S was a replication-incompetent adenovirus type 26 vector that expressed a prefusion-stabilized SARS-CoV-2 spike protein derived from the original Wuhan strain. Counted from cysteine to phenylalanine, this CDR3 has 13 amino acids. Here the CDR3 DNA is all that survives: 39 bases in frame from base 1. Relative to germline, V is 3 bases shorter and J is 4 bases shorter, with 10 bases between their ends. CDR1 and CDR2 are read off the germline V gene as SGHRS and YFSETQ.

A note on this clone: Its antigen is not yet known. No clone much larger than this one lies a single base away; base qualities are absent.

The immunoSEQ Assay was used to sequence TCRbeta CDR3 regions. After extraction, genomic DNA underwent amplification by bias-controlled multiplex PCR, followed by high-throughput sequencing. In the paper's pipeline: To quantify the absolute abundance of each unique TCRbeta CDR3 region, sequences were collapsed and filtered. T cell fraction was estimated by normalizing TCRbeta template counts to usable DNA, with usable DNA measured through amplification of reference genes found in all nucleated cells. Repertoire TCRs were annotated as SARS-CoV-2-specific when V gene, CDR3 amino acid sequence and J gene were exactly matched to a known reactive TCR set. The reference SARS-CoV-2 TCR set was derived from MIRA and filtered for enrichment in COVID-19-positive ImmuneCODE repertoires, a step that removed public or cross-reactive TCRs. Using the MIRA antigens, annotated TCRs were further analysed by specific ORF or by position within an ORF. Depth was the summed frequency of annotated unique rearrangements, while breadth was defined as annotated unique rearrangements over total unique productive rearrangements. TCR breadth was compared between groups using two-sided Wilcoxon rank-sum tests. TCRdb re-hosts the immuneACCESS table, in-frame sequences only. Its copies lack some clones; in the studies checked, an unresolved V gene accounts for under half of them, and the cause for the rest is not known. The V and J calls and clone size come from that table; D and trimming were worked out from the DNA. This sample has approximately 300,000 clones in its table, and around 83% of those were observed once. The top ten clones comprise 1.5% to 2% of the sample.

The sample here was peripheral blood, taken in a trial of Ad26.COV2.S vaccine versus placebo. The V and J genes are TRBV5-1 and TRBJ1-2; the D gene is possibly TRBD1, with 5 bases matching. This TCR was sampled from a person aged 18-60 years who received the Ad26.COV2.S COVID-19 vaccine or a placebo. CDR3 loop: CASSSDSSYGYTF. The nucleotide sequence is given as TGCGCCAGCAGCTCAGACAGTAGCTATGGCTACACCTTC.